This TCR beta chain is drawn from a study of T-cell reconstitution after alpha-beta-depleted transplantation in children. Unique molecular identifiers were used in preparing the TCRbeta library. TCRdb passed the PCR reads through MiXCR, listing each CDR3 protein once. The data contain hundreds of thousands of distinct CDR3 sequences, 16% of them singletons. V was clipped by 6 bases and J by 0 bases, with 13 bases between them. The CDR3 is made up of 14 amino acids. Germline V gene lookup returns CDR1 DFQATT and CDR2 SNEGSKA (reference sequence). The receptor was derived from a human donor who donated a stem cell graft to a child with acute myeloid leukemia. The chain joins TRBV20-1 to TRBJ2-3; maybe TRBD1 (7 bases). Sequenced material: PBMCs from the stem cell graft donor, taken from the stem cell graft. The CDR3 protein is CSAATGRSTDTQYF. The CDR3, as DNA: TGCAGTGCAGCGACAGGGAGGAGCACAGATACGCAGTATTTT.